A selection of T cell receptor beta chains follows, all from one sample in a study of T-cell memory formation after mild COVID-19. TCRdb re-derived calls from the 5' RACE reads in MiXCR, one entry per CDR3 protein. Counted here are fewer than 600,000 distinct CDR3 sequences, 20% to 25% occurring once; the ten biggest clones make up roughly 8.3%. Sequencing used PBMCs or a T cell subset sorted from them (not recorded which). The receptors come from an adult woman who had mild COVID-19 (a few samples of this study predate the infection). Cell type and time point are not known. The CDR3 runs from the conserved cysteine through the conserved F or W. The order of the fields is V gene, D gene, J gene, clone size, CDR3 DNA, CDR3 protein. A D gene is named only where the DNA matches it firmly. Only part of the rows carry a size: once, few, many, or a class if the clone is expanded.

v_gene: TRBV15; d_gene: .; j_gene: TRBJ2-5; abundance: .; CDR3nt: TGTGCCACCAGCAGAGTTCACCAGGAGACCCAGTACTTC; CDR3aa: CATSRVHQETQYF
v_gene: TRBV9; d_gene: TRBD1; j_gene: TRBJ2-7; abundance: few; CDR3nt: TGTGCCAGCAGCGGAGGGGGCAACAACTACGAGCAGTACTTC; CDR3aa: CASSGGGNNYEQYF
v_gene: TRBV6-5; d_gene: .; j_gene: TRBJ1-3; abundance: .; CDR3nt: TGTGCCAGCAGTTACTCGAGGGAGGGGGCTGGAAACACCATATATTTT; CDR3aa: CASSYSREGAGNTIYF
v_gene: TRBV7-8; d_gene: .; j_gene: TRBJ1-1; abundance: .; CDR3nt: TGTGCCAGCAGCTCGACACCGACCAGGAACACTGAAGCTTTCTTT; CDR3aa: CASSSTPTRNTEAFF
v_gene: TRBV25-1; d_gene: .; j_gene: TRBJ2-3; abundance: many; CDR3nt: TGTGCCAGCAGTGATTACGACAGCACAGATACGCAGTATTTT; CDR3aa: CASSDYDSTDTQYF
v_gene: TRBV7-9; d_gene: .; j_gene: TRBJ2-2; abundance: few; CDR3nt: TGTGCCAGCAGCTTAGCCAACGGGGAGCTGTTTTTT; CDR3aa: CASSLANGELFF
v_gene: TRBV3-1; d_gene: .; j_gene: TRBJ2-7; abundance: .; CDR3nt: TGTGCCAGCAGCCACCCCAGGGGCGAGCAGTACTTC; CDR3aa: CASSHPRGEQYF
v_gene: TRBV20-1; d_gene: .; j_gene: TRBJ1-5; abundance: few; CDR3nt: TGCAGTGCTAGTTCCGGGGCTGGCGCTAATATCAATCAGCCCCAGCATTTT; CDR3aa: CSASSGAGANINQPQHF
v_gene: TRBV6-5; d_gene: TRBD2; j_gene: TRBJ2-5; abundance: few; CDR3nt: TGTGCCACGACTAGCCTTGGAGAGACCCAGTACTTC; CDR3aa: CATTSLGETQYF
v_gene: TRBV7-2; d_gene: TRBD2; j_gene: TRBJ2-5; abundance: few; CDR3nt: TGTGCCAGCAGCTCAAACCCCGGGACTAGCGGATCCCAGTACTTC; CDR3aa: CASSSNPGTSGSQYF
v_gene: TRBV21-1; d_gene: .; j_gene: TRBJ1-2; abundance: .; CDR3nt: TGTGCCAGCAGCAAACGACAGGTTCACCGGAGGGGCTACACCTTC; CDR3aa: CASSKRQVHRRGYTF
v_gene: TRBV3-1; d_gene: .; j_gene: TRBJ2-7; abundance: .; CDR3nt: TGTGCCAGCAGCTGGGACCCCAGCTCCTACGAGCAGTACTTC; CDR3aa: CASSWDPSSYEQYF
v_gene: TRBV7-6; d_gene: .; j_gene: TRBJ2-5; abundance: .; CDR3nt: TGTGCCAGCAGCTTAAAACCGCCGAACGGTTTAGAGACCCAGTACTTC; CDR3aa: CASSLKPPNGLETQYF
v_gene: TRBV3-1; d_gene: TRBD1; j_gene: TRBJ2-3; abundance: .; CDR3nt: TGTGCCAGCAGCAGTACAGGGGTGAGAACAGATACGCAGTATTTT; CDR3aa: CASSSTGVRTDTQYF
v_gene: TRBV25-1; d_gene: TRBD1; j_gene: TRBJ2-7; abundance: many; CDR3nt: TGTGCCAGCAGTGATTTCGGGACAGGGAGTGAGCAGTACTTC; CDR3aa: CASSDFGTGSEQYF
v_gene: TRBV9; d_gene: .; j_gene: TRBJ2-7; abundance: .; CDR3nt: TGTGCCAGCAGCGGGGCAAGGGGAAGCGACGAGCAGTACTTC; CDR3aa: CASSGARGSDEQYF
v_gene: TRBV3-1; d_gene: .; j_gene: TRBJ2-7; abundance: few; CDR3nt: TGTGCCAGCAGCCCCCGTATAACTGTCTACGAGCAGTACTTC; CDR3aa: CASSPRITVYEQYF
v_gene: TRBV7-9; d_gene: TRBD1; j_gene: TRBJ1-2; abundance: .; CDR3nt: TGTGCCAGCAGCCTAATAAACACAGGGGAAGTTGACACCTTC; CDR3aa: CASSLINTGEVDTF
v_gene: TRBV6-5; d_gene: .; j_gene: TRBJ1-3; abundance: .; CDR3nt: TGTGCCAGCAGTGGGACATATGGAAACACCATATATTTT; CDR3aa: CASSGTYGNTIYF
v_gene: TRBV24-1; d_gene: TRBD1; j_gene: TRBJ1-1; abundance: few; CDR3nt: TGTGCCACCAGGTCCCGGGACAGGAACACTGAAGCTTTCTTT; CDR3aa: CATRSRDRNTEAFF
v_gene: TRBV6-5; d_gene: .; j_gene: TRBJ2-3; abundance: .; CDR3nt: TGTGCCAGCAGGGCAGGGACACTCCGCACAGATACGCAGTATTTT; CDR3aa: CASRAGTLRTDTQYF
v_gene: TRBV12-3/TRBV12-4; d_gene: .; j_gene: TRBJ1-4; abundance: .; CDR3nt: TGTGCCAGCAGTTTACGCCCCCCCACAACTAATGAAAAACTGTTTTTT; CDR3aa: CASSLRPPTTNEKLFF
v_gene: TRBV5-1; d_gene: TRBD2; j_gene: TRBJ2-1; abundance: few; CDR3nt: TGCGCCAGCAGCTTGGCCGCTAGCGGGAAAAATGAGCAGTTCTTC; CDR3aa: CASSLAASGKNEQFF
v_gene: TRBV10-3; d_gene: .; j_gene: TRBJ2-7; abundance: .; CDR3nt: TGTGCCATCAGTGATCATCAGGGTCTGGAGCAGTACTTC; CDR3aa: CAISDHQGLEQYF
v_gene: TRBV6-5; d_gene: TRBD1; j_gene: TRBJ1-5; abundance: .; CDR3nt: TGTGCCAGCAGTCCGGGACAGGGTCCCCGGCCCCAGCATTTT; CDR3aa: CASSPGQGPRPQHF
v_gene: TRBV15; d_gene: .; j_gene: TRBJ2-2; abundance: .; CDR3nt: TGTGCCACCAGTCCCCGGGGGACCGGGGAGCTGTTTTTT; CDR3aa: CATSPRGTGELFF
v_gene: TRBV27; d_gene: .; j_gene: TRBJ2-7; abundance: few; CDR3nt: TGTGCCAGCAGTATCAGCCGGGACACAGACTACGAGCAGTACTTC; CDR3aa: CASSISRDTDYEQYF
v_gene: TRBV5-1; d_gene: .; j_gene: TRBJ1-6; abundance: .; CDR3nt: TGCGCCAGCAGCCCGGGTCTTCAGAATTCACCCCTCCACTTT; CDR3aa: CASSPGLQNSPLHF
v_gene: TRBV4-2; d_gene: .; j_gene: TRBJ1-4; abundance: .; CDR3nt: TGTGCCAGCAGCCCGCAACAGGGTTCTAATGAAAAACTGTTTTTT; CDR3aa: CASSPQQGSNEKLFF
v_gene: TRBV5-1; d_gene: TRBD2; j_gene: TRBJ2-1; abundance: .; CDR3nt: TGCGCCAGCAGCTTAGCGGGAGTCTTCTACAATGAGCAGTTCTTC; CDR3aa: CASSLAGVFYNEQFF
v_gene: TRBV12-3/TRBV12-4; d_gene: .; j_gene: TRBJ2-2; abundance: .; CDR3nt: TGTGCCAGCACCCTGGGAGGGGAGCTGTTTTTT; CDR3aa: CASTLGGELFF
v_gene: TRBV5-1; d_gene: .; j_gene: TRBJ2-3; abundance: .; CDR3nt: TGCGCCAGCAGCTTGGCGGCCGCAGATACGCAGTATTTT; CDR3aa: CASSLAAADTQYF
v_gene: TRBV15; d_gene: .; j_gene: TRBJ1-6; abundance: .; CDR3nt: TGTGCCACCAGCAGACAGGGTGGGTCACCCCTCCACTTT; CDR3aa: CATSRQGGSPLHF
v_gene: TRBV5-5; d_gene: TRBD1; j_gene: TRBJ1-3; abundance: .; CDR3nt: TGTGCCAGCAGCTCGACAGGGGCCTTCTCTGGAAACACCATATATTTT; CDR3aa: CASSSTGAFSGNTIYF
v_gene: TRBV5-1; d_gene: .; j_gene: TRBJ2-1; abundance: .; CDR3nt: TGCGCCAGCAGCTTGGTGAGCCGGGATCCCTCCTACAATGAGCAGTTCTTC; CDR3aa: CASSLVSRDPSYNEQFF
v_gene: TRBV28; d_gene: .; j_gene: TRBJ2-3; abundance: few; CDR3nt: TGTGCCAGCAGGCAAAGGAAGAGGCTAGTAGCCACAGATACGCAGTATTTT; CDR3aa: CASRQRKRLVATDTQYF